This passage covers 32 T cell receptor beta chains from one sample sequenced in a study of blood T cell repertoires in COVID-19 (dated by TCRdb to 2018 to 2020). The library was made by the immunoSEQ multiplex PCR assay. TCRdb took over this immuneACCESS table, retaining in-frame rearrangements with V and J assigned. Such tables are incomplete; in checked studies, under half of the missing clones stem from an unresolved V gene, and the remainder is unexplained. The sample records some 180,000 clones, roughly 88% of which are singletons. The ten top clones hold about 13% of the sample. The specimen was peripheral blood. These receptors came from a human donor in a cohort sampled during active COVID-19.

CDR3 in amino acids: CASSPDLGPQHF. The CDR3 nucleotides read TGTGCCAGCAGTCCCGACCTAGGGCCCCAGCATTTT. The V call is TRBV12-3 or TRBV12-4, the J call TRBJ1-5; no clear D. Trimming took off 5 bases at V and 9 bases at J, with 11 bases between the two ends. CDR3 length: 12 amino acids.

V and J are TRBV2 and TRBJ2-1, with 16 bases fitting TRBD2. With 7 bases clipped from V and 8 bases from J, the junction kept 5 bases outside the gene matches. In germline, CDR1 is SNHLY, CDR2 FYNNEI. The CDR3 has 15 residues. The CDR3, as DNA: TGTGCCAGCACCGGGACTAGCGGGAGGGGTGATGAGCAGTTCTTC. It codes for CASTGTSGRGDEQFF.

This clone was observed a handful of times. This specimen includes other DNA sequences encoding the same CDR3. The rearrangement uses TRBV7-9 and TRBJ1-2, with 9 bases identical to TRBD1. After removal of 5 bases from V and 3 bases from J, the junction contained 4 bases not matched to a gene. From germline, CDR1 is SEHNR and CDR2 FQNEAQ (reference sequence). The CDR3 is 14 amino acids. CDR3 sequence: CASSQGQGYYGYTF. CDR3 nucleotide sequence: TGTGCCAGCAGCCAAGGACAGGGGTACTATGGCTACACCTTC.

This chain uses TRBV2 with TRBJ1-5; possible D gene TRBD1, 5 bases. The CDR3 contains 15 residues. Germline V gene sequence: CDR1 SNHLY, CDR2 FYNNEI. The V gene lost 1 base and the J gene lost 4 bases, with 11 bases spanning the gap. CDR3 in amino acids: CASSEEGLPNQPQHF. DNA of the CDR3: TGTGCCAGCAGTGAAGAGGGACTTCCGAATCAGCCCCAGCATTTT.

The chain joins TRBV12-5 to TRBJ2-7, with a tentative D call TRBD1 (5 bases). CDR1 and CDR2 from the germline V gene are LGHNT and FRNRAP. The CDR3 is 16 residues long. Deletions cut 5 bases from V and 2 bases from J, with 19 bases between. Here the CDR3 reads CASGPRRQGRAYEQYF. The CDR3 DNA follows: TGTGCTAGTGGTCCCCGTAGGCAGGGCAGAGCCTACGAGCAGTACTTC.

The CDR3 protein is CSVEGGGLSTFSYNEQFF. CDR3 nucleotide sequence: TGCAGCGTTGAAGGCGGGGGCCTTTCTACGTTCTCCTACAATGAGCAGTTCTTC. The rearrangement joins TRBV29-1 to TRBJ2-1; D may be TRBD2 (7 bases). This CDR3 spans 18 amino acids. With 1 base removed from V and 0 bases from J, the gap between germline ends came to 19 bases. Germline V lookup: CDR1 SQVTM, CDR2 ANQGSEA.

The chain uses TRBV2 and TRBJ1-1; tentatively, D is TRBD1 (6 bases). The CDR3 covers 14 residues. Germline V gene sequence: CDR1 SNHLY, CDR2 FYNNEI. Trimming removed 0 bases at V and 1 base at J, with 6 bases between. CDR3 amino acids: CASSEAGGNTEAFF. CDR3 coding DNA: TGTGCCAGCAGTGAAGCAGGGGGGAACACTGAAGCTTTCTTT.

The V gene is TRBV11-2, the J gene TRBJ2-7; possible D gene TRBD2, 5 bases. The germline V gene encodes CDR1 SGHAT and CDR2 FQNNGV. There are 13 residues in the CDR3. V was shortened by 1 base and J by 4 bases, with 8 bases between the two germline ends. The CDR3 DNA is TGTGCCAGCAGCTTAGTAAGAGGGTACGAGCAGTACTTC. As protein: CASSLVRGYEQYF.

The DNA for the CDR3 is TGTGCCAGTAGACCGGGACAGGGCAATGAAAAACTGTTTTTT. This encodes CASRPGQGNEKLFF. This chain joins TRBV19 and TRBJ1-4; 9 bases map to TRBD1. CDR1 and CDR2 (germline): LNHDA, SQIVND (reference sequence). The CDR3 contains 14 residues. V lost 6 bases, J lost 5 bases, and 4 bases stayed unmatched.

This chain connects TRBV6-5 to TRBJ1-4; possible D gene TRBD1, 5 bases. With 8 bases removed from V and 5 bases from J, the gap between germline ends came to 15 bases. From germline, CDR1 is MNHEY and CDR2 SVGAGI. The CDR3 spans 14 residues. CDR3 in amino acids: CASRYTGANEKLFF. CDR3 nucleotides: TGTGCCAGCCGGTACACAGGTGCCAATGAAAAACTGTTTTTT.

V gene TRBV2 combines with J gene TRBJ1-5; D might be TRBD1 (5 bases). V was pared by 3 bases and J by 1 base, with 7 bases between. Germline-derived CDR1 and CDR2 are SNHLY and FYNNEI. CDR3 size: 14 residues. Here the CDR3 DNA reads TGTGCCAGCAGTGATCAGGGAAGCAATCAGCCCCAGCATTTT. Its protein is CASSDQGSNQPQHF.

The chain employs TRBV18 and TRBJ2-1, with TRBD2 identical over 8 bases. CDR3 length equals 14 residues. Germline CDR1 is KGHSH and CDR2 is LQKENI. V was clipped by 5 bases and J by 6 bases; unmatched bases: 6. The CDR3 nucleotides are TGTGCCAGCTCAACGGGACTAGATCCCAATGAGCAGTTCTTC. Its protein is CASSTGLDPNEQFF.

J is TRBJ2-7 and V is TRBV3-1 (or the pseudogene TRBV3-2), with 8 bases identical to TRBD2. The CDR3 runs to 15 residues. Germline values: CDR1 LGHDT, CDR2 YNNKEL (reference sequence). V shed 0 bases, J shed 4 bases, and the junction held 5 bases outside the gene matches. The CDR3 DNA sequence: TGTGCCAGCAGCCAAGATGTAAGCGGGAGATACGAGCAGTACTTC. Its protein product is CASSQDVSGRYEQYF.

The chain uses TRBV3-1 (or the pseudogene TRBV3-2) and TRBJ1-5, with unresolved D. The CDR3 runs to 15 residues. Per the germline V gene, CDR1 is LGHDT and CDR2 is YNNKEL (reference sequence). Trimming cost V 1 base and J 3 bases, with 10 bases left between them. The CDR3 DNA reads TGTGCCAGCAGCCAAGCGCACAACCCCAATCAGCCCCAGCATTTT. Protein product: CASSQAHNPNQPQHF.

The chain couples TRBV5-6 to TRBJ2-7; 7 bases match TRBD2. Trimming took 0 bases from V and 1 from J; bases not matched to a gene: 7. The germline V gene has CDR1 SGHDT and CDR2 YYEEEE. This CDR3 has 16 amino acids. The CDR3 region has the DNA TGTGCCAGCAGCTTGGATCGAGCGGGACCTTCCTACGAGCAGTACTTC. Its protein product is CASSLDRAGPSYEQYF.

The chain joins TRBV10-2 to TRBJ2-7; weak D call: TRBD2 (5 bases). The germline V gene has CDR1 WSHSY and CDR2 SAAADI. Trimming removed 8 bases from V and 6 bases from J, with 8 bases in between. The CDR3 extends over 10 amino acids. The CDR3 loop is CASLEGEQYF. DNA of the CDR3: TGCGCCAGCCTAGAGGGCGAGCAGTACTTC.

The chain links TRBV7-2 to TRBJ2-7; D unresolved. V was shortened by 5 bases and J by 6 bases, with 14 bases between the two germline ends. The CDR3 has 13 residues. CDR1 and CDR2 (germline): SGHTA, FQGNSA. The CDR3 sequence is CASSAQAFSEQYF. The CDR3 DNA is TGTGCCAGCAGCGCTCAGGCGTTTTCCGAGCAGTACTTC.

The genes are TRBV4-2 and TRBJ2-5; D perhaps matches TRBD2 (6 bases). The CDR3 consists of 15 residues. CDR1 LGHNA and CDR2 YNFKEQ come from the germline V gene. V was pared by 0 bases and J by 4 bases, with 12 bases between. The CDR3 DNA sequence: TGTGCCAGCAGCCAAGAGTCCGCGGGGCGAGAGACCCAGTACTTC. As protein: CASSQESAGRETQYF.

This clone was seen more than once but under ten times. The J gene is TRBJ1-2, the V gene TRBV19, with D hard to call. The CDR3 totals 14 residues. V lost 6 bases and J 1 base, leaving 12 bases between the germline ends. Germline assignment: CDR1 LNHDA and CDR2 SQIVND (reference sequence). CDR3: CASSEQTLNYGYTF. CDR3 DNA: TGTGCCAGTAGCGAACAAACCCTTAACTATGGCTACACCTTC.

The rearrangement joins TRBV5-1 to TRBJ2-5; 13 bases align to TRBD2. V was pared by 3 bases and J by 4 bases, with 9 bases of the junction left unmatched. Looked up from germline, CDR1 is SGHRS and CDR2 is YFSETQ. The CDR3 loop spans 17 amino acids. CDR3 coding DNA: TGCGCCAGCAGCTCCAAAGGGACTAGCGGGATGGGAGAGACCCAGTACTTC. Translating it yields CASSSKGTSGMGETQYF.

The chain carries TRBV10-3 and TRBJ1-2; 9 nucleotides agree with TRBD1. The germline V gene encodes CDR1 ENHRY and CDR2 SYGVKD. V lost 7 bases to trimming and J lost 7 bases; unmatched junction nucleotides: 7. The CDR3 sequence is 13 residues long. CDR3 sequence: CAINGQGKAGYTF. The CDR3, as DNA: TGTGCCATCAACGGACAGGGGAAAGCTGGCTACACCTTC.

The V and J genes are TRBV4-1 and TRBJ2-1; 11 bases line up with TRBD2. CDR1 and CDR2 (germline): MGHRA, YSYEKL. V shed 1 base, J shed 2 bases, and the junction held 1 base outside the gene matches. The CDR3 loop spans 16 amino acids. The CDR3 sequence is CASSQVAGGTYNEQFF. CDR3 nucleotide sequence: TGCGCCAGCAGCCAAGTAGCGGGAGGGACCTACAATGAGCAGTTCTTC.

V usage is TRBV5-1 and J usage is TRBJ2-1; 9 bases are a match to TRBD2. This CDR3 is 17 amino acids long. CDR1 and CDR2 from the germline V gene are SGHRS and YFSETQ. V shed 0 bases, J shed 9 bases, and the junction held 13 bases outside the gene matches. The CDR3, as DNA: TGCGCCAGCAGCTTGGATGCCGGCGGGAGGGCCATCGGTGAGCAGTTCTTC. This codes for CASSLDAGGRAIGEQFF.

This chain connects TRBV19 to TRBJ1-5; D is undetermined. CDR1 LNHDA and CDR2 SQIVND come from the germline V gene (reference sequence). The CDR3 runs to 13 residues. Between the trimmed V and J ends, which lost 4 bases and 7 bases, there was a span of 11 bases. CDR3 coding DNA: TGTGCCAGTAGTAATACAGTCAGACAGCCCCAGCATTTT. Its protein product is CASSNTVRQPQHF.

The chain carries TRBV4-1 and TRBJ2-1; D not resolved. The CDR3 covers 16 residues. CDR1 MGHRA and CDR2 YSYEKL come from the germline V gene. Trimming stripped 2 bases from V and 2 bases from J, with 13 bases between. CDR3 region: CASSQLLRTAYNEQFF. Here the CDR3 DNA reads TGCGCCAGCAGCCAACTCCTCCGTACTGCCTACAATGAGCAGTTCTTC.

Only one count was recorded for this clone. The chain joins TRBV6-5 to TRBJ2-7; D is perhaps TRBD1 (6 bases). Germline CDR1 MNHEY, CDR2 SVGAGI. This CDR3 has 15 residues. V lost 8 bases and J 7 bases, leaving 24 bases between the germline ends. The CDR3 is CASRGTRPGFGEQYF. The CDR3 DNA is TGTGCCAGCCGAGGGACACGGCCCGGGTTTGGGGAGCAGTACTTC.

V is TRBV5-6 and J is TRBJ2-7; 12 bases match TRBD2. J was trimmed by 7 bases and V by 0 bases; bases with no gene match: 8. CDR1 and CDR2 from the germline V gene are SGHDT and YYEEEE. The CDR3 extends over 16 amino acids. The chain's CDR3 is CASSLGLAGGPGEQYF. For the CDR3, the DNA is TGTGCCAGCAGCTTGGGGCTAGCGGGAGGGCCTGGAGAGCAGTACTTC.

V usage is TRBV3-1 (or the pseudogene TRBV3-2) and J usage is TRBJ2-7; D uncertain. This CDR3 is 14 amino acids long. The V end was cut by 4 bases, the J end by 0 bases, with 10 bases between. The V gene's germline CDR1 is LGHDT and CDR2 YNNKEL (reference sequence). The CDR3 DNA follows: TGTGCCAGCAGCCCCCGTGGCGGCTCCTACGAGCAGTACTTC. This sequence encodes CASSPRGGSYEQYF.

The chain couples TRBV7-2 to TRBJ2-5; 7 bases are a match to TRBD2. This CDR3 spans 16 amino acids. Unmatched junction bases numbered 10, after V lost 5 bases and J lost 1 base. Germline assignment: CDR1 SGHTA and CDR2 FQGNSA. CDR3 DNA sequence: TGTGCCAGCAGCCCGCTGGGGGGGAGTCGCCAAGAGACCCAGTACTTC. Its protein is CASSPLGGSRQETQYF. The full variable domain, its missing parts supplied by reference TRBV7-2 and TRBJ2-5, is GAGVSQSPSNKVTEKGKDVELRCDPISGHTALYWYRQSLGQGLEFLIYFQGNSAPDKSGLPSDRFSAERTGGSVSTLTIQRTQQEDSAVYLCASSPLGGSRQETQYFGPGTRLLVL.

The V gene is TRBV29-1, the J gene TRBJ1-2, with TRBD1 matching over 7 bases. With 0 bases clipped from V and 1 base from J, the junction kept 8 bases outside the gene matches. This CDR3 has 16 amino acids. Germline lookup yields CDR1 SQVTM and CDR2 ANQGSEA. Written as DNA, the CDR3 is TGCAGCGTTGAAGATGACGGGACAGAAAGTAACTATGGCTACACCTTC. Residues: CSVEDDGTESNYGYTF. The variable domain in full, completed from reference TRBV29-1 and TRBJ1-2, reads SAVISQKPSRDICQRGTSLTIQCQVDSQVTMMFWYRQQPGQSLTLIATANQGSEATYESGFVIDKFPISRPNLTFSTLTVSNMSPEDSSIYLCSVEDDGTESNYGYTFGSGTRLTVV.

This clone showed up just a few times. The chain uses TRBV28 and TRBJ1-2, with D perhaps TRBD1 (5 bases). The V end was cut by 7 bases, the J end by 2 bases, with 8 bases between. The CDR3 has 12 amino acids. Germline V gives CDR1 MDHEN, CDR2 SYDVKM. The CDR3 here is CASNDRNYGYTF. In nucleotides, the CDR3 is TGTGCCAGCAATGACAGAAACTATGGCTACACCTTC.

The chain joins TRBV30 to TRBJ2-2; D unresolved. Trimming shortened V by 1 base and J by 0 bases, and 6 bases separated the two germline ends. The germline V gene has CDR1 GTSNPN and CDR2 SVGIG (reference sequence). This CDR3 comprises 14 residues. CDR3 protein: CAWSAQTNTGELFF. CDR3 nucleotide sequence: TGTGCCTGGAGTGCCCAGACGAACACCGGGGAGCTGTTTTTT.